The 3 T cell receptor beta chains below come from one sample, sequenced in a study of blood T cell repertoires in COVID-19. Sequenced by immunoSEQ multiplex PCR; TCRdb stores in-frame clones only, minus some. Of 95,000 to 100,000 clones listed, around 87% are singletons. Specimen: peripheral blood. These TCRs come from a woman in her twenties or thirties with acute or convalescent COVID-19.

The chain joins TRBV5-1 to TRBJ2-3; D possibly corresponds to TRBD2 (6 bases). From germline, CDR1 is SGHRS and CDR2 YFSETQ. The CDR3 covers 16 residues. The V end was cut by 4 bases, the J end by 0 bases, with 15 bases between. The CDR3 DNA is TGCGCCAGCAGCCAACTTAGCGGTGCTAGCACAGATACGCAGTATTTT. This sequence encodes CASSQLSGASTDTQYF.

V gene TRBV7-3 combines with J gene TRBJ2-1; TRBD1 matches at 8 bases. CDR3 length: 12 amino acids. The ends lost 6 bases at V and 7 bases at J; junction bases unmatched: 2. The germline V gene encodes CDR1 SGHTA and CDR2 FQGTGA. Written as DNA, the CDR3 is TGTGCCAGCAGTTACAGGGGGAATGAGCAGTTCTTC. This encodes CASSYRGNEQFF.

CDR3 DNA sequence: TGTGCCAGCAGAGTAGCGGGGGGCTACGAGCAGTACTTC. This translates into CASRVAGGYEQYF. V and J are TRBV3-1 (or the pseudogene TRBV3-2) and TRBJ2-7; 10 positions match TRBD2. This CDR3 has 13 amino acids. Germline-derived CDR1 and CDR2 are LGHDT and YNNKEL (reference sequence). V lost 6 bases to trimming and J lost 3 bases; unmatched junction nucleotides: 2.